This T cell receptor (beta chain) was sequenced for a study of molecular identifiers for immune sequencing clone quantification. General observations from the study: Spiked Jurkat TCR RNA from one cell was reportedly detectable among under 1.2 million naive cells.

For this clonotype: Its specificity is unknown. A much larger clone sits a single nucleotide away, making a read error possible.

Bulk TCR libraries used previously described methods and listed TCR primers. One entry per CDR3 protein results from TCRdb running MiXCR on the PCR reads. Altogether about 510,000 distinct CDR3 sequences are present, about 20% being singletons, with the ten largest covering 0.84%. This CDR3 spans 14 amino acids. Per the germline V gene, CDR1 is SGHVS and CDR2 is FNYEAQ. The clonotype was recovered from a human donor in good health. Some libraries in this study had Jurkat cell RNA spiked in. Specimen: naive CD8+ T cells from blood, with Jurkat cell RNA spiked in. Documented subset: FACS-sorted CD8+CD4-CCR7+CD45RA+ naive T cells. V gene TRBV7-6 combines with J gene TRBJ2-3; TRBD1 agrees at 7 bases. In DNA form, the CDR3 reads TGTGCCAGCAGTCCCGGGACAGCCACAGATACGCAGTGTTTT. The encoded protein is CASSPGTATDTQCF.